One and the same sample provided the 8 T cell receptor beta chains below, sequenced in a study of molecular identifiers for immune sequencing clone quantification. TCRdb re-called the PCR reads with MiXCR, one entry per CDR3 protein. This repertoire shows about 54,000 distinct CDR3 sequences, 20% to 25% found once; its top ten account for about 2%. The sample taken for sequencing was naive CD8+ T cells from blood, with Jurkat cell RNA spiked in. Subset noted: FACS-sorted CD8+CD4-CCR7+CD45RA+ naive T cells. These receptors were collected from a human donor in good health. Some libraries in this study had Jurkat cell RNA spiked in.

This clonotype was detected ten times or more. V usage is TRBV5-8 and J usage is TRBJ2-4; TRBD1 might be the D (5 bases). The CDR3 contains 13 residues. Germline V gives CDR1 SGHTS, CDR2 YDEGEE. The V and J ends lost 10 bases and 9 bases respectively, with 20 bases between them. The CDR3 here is CAPEEPQGFIQYF. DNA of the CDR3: TGTGCCCCAGAGGAGCCCCAGGGATTCATTCAGTACTTC.

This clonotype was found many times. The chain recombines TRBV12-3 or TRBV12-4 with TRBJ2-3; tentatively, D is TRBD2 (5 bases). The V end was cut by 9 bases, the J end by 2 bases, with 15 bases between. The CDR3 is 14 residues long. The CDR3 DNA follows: TGTGCCAGTCTACCTGACTACCTCACAGATACGCAGTATTTT. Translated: CASLPDYLTDTQYF.

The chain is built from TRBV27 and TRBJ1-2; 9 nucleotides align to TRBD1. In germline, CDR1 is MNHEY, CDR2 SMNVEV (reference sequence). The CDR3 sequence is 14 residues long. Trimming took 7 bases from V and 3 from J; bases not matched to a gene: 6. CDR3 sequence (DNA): TGTGCCAGCAAACCACAGGGGGCGTACTATGGCTACACCTTC. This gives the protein CASKPQGAYYGYTF.

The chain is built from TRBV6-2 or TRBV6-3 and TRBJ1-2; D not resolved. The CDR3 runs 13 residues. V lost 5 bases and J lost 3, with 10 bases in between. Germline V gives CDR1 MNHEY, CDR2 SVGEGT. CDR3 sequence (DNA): TGTGCCAGCAGTCCCGGACCCTACTATGGCTACACCTTC. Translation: CASSPGPYYGYTF.

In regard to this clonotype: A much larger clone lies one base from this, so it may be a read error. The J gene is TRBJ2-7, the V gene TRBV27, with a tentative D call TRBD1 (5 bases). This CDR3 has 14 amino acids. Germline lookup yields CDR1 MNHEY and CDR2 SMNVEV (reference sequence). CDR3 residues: CASSLSGRVYVQYF. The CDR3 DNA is TGTGCCAGCAGTTTATCAGGCAGGGTCTACGTGCAGTACTTC.

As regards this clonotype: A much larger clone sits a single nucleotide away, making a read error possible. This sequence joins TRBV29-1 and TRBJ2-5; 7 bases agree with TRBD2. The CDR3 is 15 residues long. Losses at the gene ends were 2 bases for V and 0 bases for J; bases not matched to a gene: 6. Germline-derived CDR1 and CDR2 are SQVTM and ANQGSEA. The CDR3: CSVERAGVYQETQYF. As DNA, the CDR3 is TGCAGCGTTGAAAGGGCGGGGGTGTACCAAGAGACCCAGTACTTC.

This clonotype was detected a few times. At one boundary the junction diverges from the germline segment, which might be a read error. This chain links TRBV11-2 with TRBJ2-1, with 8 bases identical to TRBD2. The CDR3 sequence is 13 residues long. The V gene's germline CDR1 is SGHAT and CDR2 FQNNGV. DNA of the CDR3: TGTGCCAGCAGCCAGTCGGGAGGGCTTCTGGTTATCTTC. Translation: CASSQSGGLLVIF.

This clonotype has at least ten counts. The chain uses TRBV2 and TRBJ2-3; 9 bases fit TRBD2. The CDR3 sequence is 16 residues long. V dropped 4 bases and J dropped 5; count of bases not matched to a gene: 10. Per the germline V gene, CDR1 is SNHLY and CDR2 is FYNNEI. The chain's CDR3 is CASSGSREGREDTQYF. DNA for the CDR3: TGTGCCAGCAGTGGTTCGCGGGAGGGCCGTGAAGATACGCAGTATTTT.